This T cell receptor beta chain was observed in a study of cytomegalovirus exposure and HLA in healthy donors. The study's findings and limits: V- and J-gene trimming of TCR beta was linked (in a later analysis) to a missense DCLRE1C variant. Specificity of a few CMV-associated chains for CMV antigens was verified in vitro. As was reported, the classifier diagnosed cytomegalovirus status with high specificity and sensitivity.

A word on this clone: The antigen is undetermined.

Primers: 60 Vbeta forward and 13 Jbeta reverse. TCRdb's table, derived via immunoSEQ multiplex PCR, lists solely in-frame clones and lacks some. This table holds around 130,000 clones. This CDR3 is built from 14 residues. Trimming stripped 5 bases from V and 0 bases from J, with 8 bases between. In germline, CDR1 is LGHNT, CDR2 FRNRAP. The rearrangement joins TRBV12-5 to TRBJ1-5; maybe TRBD1 (6 bases). This clonotype originated in a woman in her sixties in good health and CMV-seronegative. The specimen sequenced was PBMCs. CDR3 DNA sequence: TGTGCTAGTGGTGCAGGGGATAGCAATCAGCCCCAGCATTTT. Translating gives CASGAGDSNQPQHF. Complete variable domain (other parts from reference TRBV12-5 and TRBJ1-5): DARVTQTPRHKVTEMGQEVTMRCQPILGHNTVFWYRQTMMQGLELLAYFRNRAPLDDSGMPKDRFSAEMPDATLATLKIQPSEPRDSAVYFCASGAGDSNQPQHFGDGTRLSIL.